The clone carrying this TCR beta chain came up a few times. Data came from immunoSEQ multiplex PCR; TCRdb stores just in-frame clones and leaves some out. In the table there are approximately 75,000 clones, roughly 77% of which are singletons. The junction had 6 bases not matched to a gene; V was cut back by 5 bases and J by 1 base. Looked up from germline, CDR1 is SGHVS and CDR2 is FNYEAQ. The CDR3 has 17 amino acids. The sample comes from a study of technical replicates of blood from a few donors. This TCR derives from a human donor in good health. Some clones in this sample may be carry-over from other donors' samples. Material for sequencing was PBMCs. The rearrangement uses TRBV7-6 and TRBJ2-3, with 13 bases lining up with TRBD2. CDR3 residues: CASSPHGLAGGTDTQYF. The CDR3 bases are TGTGCCAGCAGCCCTCACGGACTAGCGGGGGGCACAGATACGCAGTATTTT.